Listed below are T cell receptor beta chains from one sample, sequenced in a study of OX40 agonist ivuxolimab in advanced cancers. The table came from immunoSEQ multiplex PCR; TCRdb's copy has only in-frame clones and leaves some out. The data show roughly 74,000 clones, over 70% seen once. Sequenced material: CD4+ or CD8+ T cells sorted from blood, taken in a trial of the OX40 agonist ivuxolimab. These receptors all come from an adult with an advanced solid tumor such as melanoma, head and neck, liver or kidney cancer. CDR3s include the opening cysteine and the closing phenylalanine or tryptophan. A clone size is listed for some rows: how often the clone was seen (once, few, many), or a class if it is expanded.

15	TRBV19	TRBJ1-5	NA	CASSHRDIYNQPQHF
21	TRBV4-1	TRBJ2-1	NA	CASSAFAPTSRGAWGLSEQFF
15	TRBV7-2	TRBJ2-3	NA	CASSLVESAPDTQYF
15	TRBV5-1	TRBJ2-7	NA	CASSLEGLSAAEQYF
18	TRBV2	TRBJ2-4	NA	CASRTLGSLPRAKNIQYF
17	TRBV27	TRBJ2-1	NA	CASSLRPPSGSYNEQFF
15	TRBV7-2	TRBJ1-5	NA	CASSPGTGGGQPQHF
19	TRBV5-3	TRBJ1-3	NA	CARSPMGQFSSNSGNTIYF
16	TRBV7-2	TRBJ1-3	NA	CASSLGPSRAGNTIYF
14	TRBV5-4	TRBJ2-5	NA	CASSLAWGRETQYF
16	TRBV28	TRBJ1-5	once	CASSRHGTGGGQPQHF
13	TRBV5-1	TRBJ1-2	NA	CATSDRPDYGYTF
13	TRBV4-1	TRBJ1-2	NA	CASSQVGRVGYTF
13	TRBV30	TRBJ1-4	once	CAWGGRERQKLFF
13	TRBV19	TRBJ1-5	NA	CASSMRNDQPQHF
13	TRBV28	TRBJ2-5	NA	CASRSTVQETQYF
16	TRBV9	TRBJ2-3	once	CASSVGTSGLADTQYF
15	TRBV6-1	TRBJ1-2	NA	CASSDPSPVNYGYTF
17	TRBV7-3	TRBJ2-3	once	CASSSPWTGRGTDTQYF
14	TRBV2	TRBJ2-2	NA	CASMWGKNTGELFF
16	TRBV4-1	TRBJ1-2	NA	CASSPQRAGINYGYTF
14	TRBV6-5	TRBJ1-1	NA	CASRYSGTGAEAFF
13	TRBV30	TRBJ2-1	NA	CAWGTSGSNEQFF
13	TRBV5-4	TRBJ1-1	NA	CASSDPGSTEAFF
14	TRBV18	TRBJ2-5	NA	CASSPVRAPETQYF
17	TRBV10-2	TRBJ1-1	NA	CASSDHGYEGYGTEAFF
16	TRBV15	TRBJ2-7	NA	CATSRGSETVSYEQYF
18	TRBV10-1	TRBJ2-3	NA	CASSAGAGRVSDTDTQYF
16	TRBV27	TRBJ1-5	once	CASSRTYSGESQPQHF
20	TRBV5-5	TRBJ2-3	NA	CASSPQLNVGGRGGTDTQYF
15	TRBV2	TRBJ1-5	NA	CASSLDGGGEGPQHF
14	TRBV5-1	TRBJ2-2	NA	CASSLTGYPGELFF
13	TRBV19	TRBJ1-2	NA	CATHPGRIYGYTF
11	TRBV13	TRBJ1-2	NA	CASSLGGGYTF
13	TRBV10-2	TRBJ1-2	NA	CASSVRQGGGYTF
16	TRBV7-6	TRBJ2-5	NA	CASSLVVTGGLETQYF
15	TRBV18	TRBJ1-3	NA	CASSPNQGSGNTIYF
13	TRBV28	TRBJ1-1	NA	CASSLVSNTEAFF
14	TRBV5-1	TRBJ2-5	NA	CASSFGRGQETQYF
16	TRBV5-6	TRBJ2-2	NA	CASSPLGKRNTGELFF
13	TRBV6-5	TRBJ2-1	NA	CASSKRQNNEQFF
14	TRBV7-8	TRBJ1-1	NA	CASSSSGGSTEAFF
12	TRBV29-1	TRBJ2-5	NA	CSAQWGRETQYF
12	TRBV29-1	TRBJ1-2	NA	CSAPGRNYGYTF
14	TRBV19	TRBJ1-1	once	CASSLGRGVTEAFF
14	TRBV7-2	TRBJ2-1	NA	CASSLGQIYNEQFF
13	TRBV4-3	TRBJ1-5	NA	CASSQLKGQPQHF
13	TRBV10-3	TRBJ2-7	NA	CAISETSGSEQYF
19	TRBV19	TRBJ2-7	NA	CASTWPATRDRTLVYEQYF
15	TRBV6-1	TRBJ1-1	NA	CASRVNRGFNTEAFF
13	TRBV4-3	TRBJ1-2	NA	CASSQDAGYGYTF
15	TRBV7-3	TRBJ2-2	NA	CASSLRTGSTGELFF
14	TRBV25-1	TRBJ2-7	NA	CASSAWGGDYEQYF